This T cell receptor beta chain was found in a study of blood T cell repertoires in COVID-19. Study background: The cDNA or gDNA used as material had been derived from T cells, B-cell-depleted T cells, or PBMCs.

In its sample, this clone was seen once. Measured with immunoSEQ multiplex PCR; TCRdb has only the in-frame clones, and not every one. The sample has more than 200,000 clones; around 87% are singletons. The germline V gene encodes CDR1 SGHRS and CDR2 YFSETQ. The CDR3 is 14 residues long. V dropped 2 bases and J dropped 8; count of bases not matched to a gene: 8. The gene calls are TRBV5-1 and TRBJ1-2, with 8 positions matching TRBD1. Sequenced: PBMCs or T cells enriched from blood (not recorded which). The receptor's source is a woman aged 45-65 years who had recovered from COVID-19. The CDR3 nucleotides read TGCGCCAGCAGCTTAGGGCGGACAGGGCCGGGCTACACCTTC. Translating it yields CASSLGRTGPGYTF.